Listed here are 16 T cell receptor beta chains from one sample, sequenced in a study of blood T cell repertoires in COVID-19. TCRdb's table, derived via immunoSEQ multiplex PCR, lists solely in-frame clones and lacks some. The sample has some 99,000 clones; roughly 85% are singletons. Material for sequencing was peripheral blood. The receptors stem from an older woman with acute or convalescent COVID-19.

This clone occurred a few times. The junction does not match germline at one end; this may be a read error. The chain employs TRBV19 and TRBJ2-1, with 9 nucleotides matching TRBD2. CDR3 length: 14 residues. Germline V lookup: CDR1 LNHDA, CDR2 SQIVND (reference sequence). CDR3 nucleotide sequence: TGTGCCAGTAGTTTACCCGGGACTAGCCCGAGCCCCCTCTTC. Translation: CASSLPGTSPSPLF.

The chain has TRBV15 and TRBJ1-1; D not resolved. The V end lost 5 bases, the J end lost 4 bases, and 11 bases lay between the germline ends. The CDR3 runs to 13 residues. Looked up from germline, CDR1 is LNHNV and CDR2 is YYDKDF (reference sequence). The CDR3 DNA sequence: TGTGCCACCAGCCGATCTATTGGCACTGAAGCTTTCTTT. The encoded protein is CATSRSIGTEAFF.

The chain is built from TRBV7-9 and TRBJ1-4; 8 bases match TRBD1. CDR3 length: 15 residues. Germline V gives CDR1 SEHNR, CDR2 FQNEAQ (reference sequence). Trimming removed 4 bases from V and 8 bases from J; junction bases left unmatched: 9. The CDR3 region is CASSSPTGAGEKLFF. The CDR3 DNA reads TGTGCCAGCAGCTCCCCGACAGGGGCAGGCGAAAAACTGTTTTTT.

The J gene is TRBJ1-1, the V gene TRBV29-1; 9 positions match TRBD1. The J segment lost 5 bases and the V segment lost 7 bases, leaving 2 bases of the junction unmatched. Germline CDR1 and CDR2: SQVTM and ANQGSEA. The CDR3 runs to 11 residues. The chain's CDR3 is CSAGTGTEAFF. Here the CDR3 DNA reads TGCAGCGCGGGGACAGGGACTGAAGCTTTCTTT. Combining the CDR3 with reference TRBV29-1 and TRBJ1-1 gives the whole variable domain SAVISQKPSRDICQRGTSLTIQCQVDSQVTMMFWYRQQPGQSLTLIATANQGSEATYESGFVIDKFPISRPNLTFSTLTVSNMSPEDSSIYLCSAGTGTEAFFGQGTRLTVV.

The chain couples TRBV7-3 to TRBJ1-2; 8 nucleotides agree with TRBD1. This CDR3 comprises 14 residues. The germline V gene encodes CDR1 SGHTA and CDR2 FQGTGA. With 5 bases clipped from V and 7 bases from J, the junction kept 9 bases outside the gene matches. The CDR3 loop is CASSPSQGATGYTF. The DNA of the CDR3 is TGTGCCAGCAGCCCCTCCCAGGGGGCGACTGGCTACACCTTC.

This clone was detected only a few times. J is TRBJ1-6 and V is TRBV18; tentatively, D is TRBD1 (5 bases). CDR1 and CDR2 from the germline V gene are KGHSH and LQKENI. V dropped 2 bases and J dropped 7 bases, with 12 bases sitting between them. The CDR3 has 15 amino acids. CDR3 DNA: TGTGCCAGCTCACCAGGCGGGGACGGAAATTCACCCCTCCACTTT. Its translation: CASSPGGDGNSPLHF.

The rearrangement joins TRBV9 to TRBJ1-2; D perhaps matches TRBD1 (5 bases). CDR3 length: 13 amino acids. V lost 0 bases, J lost 8 bases, and 11 bases lay in between. Germline CDR1 is SGDLS and CDR2 is YYNGEE. The CDR3: CASSVEPGQGYTF. Here the CDR3 DNA reads TGTGCCAGCAGCGTAGAGCCAGGGCAAGGCTACACCTTC.

The rearrangement joins TRBV4-3 to TRBJ2-7; TRBD1 agrees at 7 bases. Germline V gene lookup returns CDR1 LGHNA and CDR2 YSLEER. The CDR3 contains 15 residues. The J segment lost 5 bases and the V segment lost 0 bases, leaving 7 bases of the junction unmatched. CDR3 amino acids: CASSQERTGMDEQYF. The CDR3 DNA is TGCGCCAGCAGCCAAGAGAGGACAGGAATGGACGAGCAGTACTTC.

The J gene is TRBJ1-1, the V gene TRBV5-5; TRBD1 agrees at 7 bases. CDR1 and CDR2 from the germline V gene are SGHKS and YYEKEE (reference sequence). J lost 2 bases, V lost 1 base, and 5 bases had no gene match. This CDR3 region has 15 residues. DNA of the CDR3: TGTGCCAGCAGCTTGCAGGGGGTTGTAAACACTGAAGCTTTCTTT. It codes for CASSLQGVVNTEAFF.

The J gene is TRBJ1-6, the V gene TRBV2; the D is unclear. The CDR3 length is 11 residues. Germline V lookup: CDR1 SNHLY, CDR2 FYNNEI. Trimming left V 7 bases short and J 14 bases short, with 12 bases between. The CDR3 nucleotides are TGTGCCAGCACGGGTACCGTCGCCCTCCACTTT. Translated: CASTGTVALHF. Full variable domain (rest looked up from reference TRBV2 and TRBJ1-6): EPEVTQTPSHQVTQMGQEVILRCVPISNHLYFYWYRQILGQKVEFLVSFYNNEISEKSEIFDDQFSVERPDGSNFTLKIRSTKLEDSAMYFCASTGTVALHFGNGTRLTVT.

This clone was found once. The chain uses TRBV11-2 and TRBJ2-7; TRBD1 might be the D (5 bases). The CDR3 length is 15 residues. Per the germline V gene, CDR1 is SGHAT and CDR2 is FQNNGV. With 5 bases removed from V and 5 bases from J, the gap between germline ends came to 19 bases. CDR3 sequence: CASSLGAPGINEQYF. In nucleotides, the CDR3 is TGTGCCAGCAGCCTAGGGGCACCAGGGATCAACGAGCAGTACTTC.

This clone was recorded once. The gene calls are TRBV19 and TRBJ2-1, with D possibly matching TRBD1 (6 bases). This CDR3 region has 15 residues. V lost 1 base and J 7 bases, leaving 14 bases between the germline ends. Germline loops: CDR1 LNHDA, CDR2 SQIVND (reference sequence). CDR3 region: CASSIAGQFGNEQFF. The CDR3 DNA follows: TGTGCCAGTAGTATAGCTGGACAGTTTGGGAATGAGCAGTTCTTC.

The rearrangement uses TRBV5-1 and TRBJ2-3; D is possibly TRBD1 (5 bases). V lost 0 bases, J lost 2 bases, and 7 bases lay in between. This CDR3 has 14 residues. Per the germline V gene, CDR1 is SGHRS and CDR2 is YFSETQ. The CDR3 nucleotides are TGCGCCAGCAGCTTGGGACAGACCACAGATACGCAGTATTTT. Residues: CASSLGQTTDTQYF.

Note on this clone: Mismatch with germline at one junction end may stem from a read error. The rearrangement links TRBV18 to TRBJ2-7; 8 bases line up with TRBD1. From germline, CDR1 is KGHSH and CDR2 LQKENI. This CDR3 has 15 residues. CDR3 sequence reads: CASSPTDRGSHEQYF. Written as DNA, the CDR3 is TGTGCCAGCTCACCCACTGACAGGGGCTCCCACGAGCAGTACTTC.

This clone was picked up one time. This chain connects TRBV30 to TRBJ1-4, with D possibly matching TRBD1 (6 bases). There are 15 residues in the CDR3. Trimming cost V 0 bases and J 1 base, with 9 bases left between them. Germline V gene data show CDR1 as GTSNPN and CDR2 as SVGIG (reference sequence). CDR3 bases: TGTGCCTGGAGTGTATTGGACAGAACTAATGAAAAACTGTTTTTT. Translating gives CAWSVLDRTNEKLFF.

The chain couples TRBV19 to TRBJ2-7, with a tentative D call TRBD2 (6 bases). The CDR3 runs to 16 residues. Germline V gives CDR1 LNHDA, CDR2 SQIVND (reference sequence). Trimming took off 8 bases at V and 6 bases at J, with 26 bases between the two ends. The CDR3 DNA follows: TGTGCCAGTGGACCCCGGGGGTTAGCGGACCTTGGCGAGCAGTACTTC. Translating gives CASGPRGLADLGEQYF.